This T cell receptor (beta chain) stems from a study of T cell repertoires in cytomegalovirus infection. Study context: It was the public TCR beta signatures that indicated both CMV infection and matching HLA type.

CDR1 SGHRS and CDR2 YFSETQ come from the germline V gene. The CDR3 loop spans 18 amino acids. Each CDR3 protein is one row after TCRdb ran MiXCR on the reads. The profile shows roughly 320,000 distinct CDR3 sequences, around 9.6% of them singletons. Only a few counts were recorded for this clonotype. Its antigen is not identified. A much larger clone differs from this one at a single base, so this may be a read error. General study results and limits: HLA-C-restricted CMV clonotypes gave the most frequent clonotype in two of eight donors.

The sequence was collected from a human donor in good health (CMV status not recorded). Some clones in this sample may be carry-over from other donors' samples. The source material was PBMCs. The rearrangement links TRBV5-1 to TRBJ2-7; 7 positions agree with TRBD1. Here the CDR3 reads CDSSLYTEGGLFPYEQYF. The CDR3 DNA follows: TGCGACAGCAGCTTGTATACGGAAGGGGGCTTGTTCCCCTACGAGCAGTACTTC.